One sample yielded the 25 T cell receptor beta chains listed below, sequenced in a study of response to subunit inactivated influenza vaccine (dated 2018 in TCRdb). The protocol used for the library was RT-PCR. The sequencer was an Illumina HiSeq 2500. TCRdb applied fastp at Q25 and MiXCR to the public reads, then kept only in-frame beta chains. Here each entry gathers all rows of one CDR3 protein and keeps the most common genes and DNA. The table for this sample lists 450,000 to 600,000 distinct CDR3 sequences; approximately 7.6% of them were counted only once. Jointly, the top ten make up roughly 13% of the sample. Sequencing used PBMCs from blood, obtained less than 30 months after vaccination. The receptors were gathered from a man between 50 and 70 years old who received an inactivated influenza vaccine. Donor details come from another sample of the same person, matched by shared clones.

In its sample, this clonotype was seen many times. The chain links TRBV20-1 to TRBJ2-3; the D is unclear. V was pared by 0 bases and J by 2 bases, with 9 bases between. Germline V gene lookup returns CDR1 DFQATT and CDR2 SNEGSKA (reference sequence). There are 14 residues in the CDR3. CDR3 nucleotide sequence: TGCAGTGCTAGAGACCCGTACAACACAGATACGCAGTATTTT. Protein sequence: CSARDPYNTDTQYF.

The chain employs TRBV27 and TRBJ2-7; D unresolved. The V gene's germline CDR1 is MNHEY and CDR2 SMNVEV (reference sequence). Trimming cost V 6 bases and J 5 bases, with 5 bases left between them. The CDR3 covers 10 residues. The CDR3 loop is CASRRNEQYF. The CDR3 DNA reads as TGTGCCAGCAGACGCAACGAGCAGTACTTC.

This clonotype was seen at least ten times. The rearrangement links TRBV4-3 to TRBJ2-3; TRBD2 agrees at 7 bases. CDR3 length equals 16 residues. The V segment lost 1 base and the J segment 2 bases; nucleotides outside the gene matches: 6. Germline CDR1 is LGHNA and CDR2 is YSLEER. This CDR3 reads CASSQAGTTLTDTQYF. The CDR3 nucleotides are TGCGCCAGCAGCCAAGCCGGGACTACCCTCACAGATACGCAGTATTTT.

This clonotype was seen a few times. The chain employs TRBV20-1 and TRBJ2-7, with TRBD1 matching 7 bases. Trimming took 3 bases from V and 9 from J; bases not matched to a gene: 14. The CDR3 spans 14 residues. In germline, CDR1 is DFQATT, CDR2 SNEGSKA (reference sequence). The CDR3 here is CSASPGRGNRRQYF. The CDR3 nucleotides read TGCAGTGCTAGCCCAGGCAGGGGGAATAGGAGGCAGTACTTC.

The chain employs TRBV7-8 and TRBJ2-7; 9 nucleotides line up with TRBD1. CDR3 length: 14 amino acids. Trimming removed 1 base from V and 5 bases from J; junction bases left unmatched: 3. From germline, CDR1 is SGHVS and CDR2 FQNEAQ. CDR3 in DNA: TGTGCCAGCAGCTTAGTTGGGACAGGGAACGAGCAGTACTTC. As protein: CASSLVGTGNEQYF. Full variable domain (remainder filled in from reference TRBV7-8 and TRBJ2-7): GAGVSQSPRYKVAKRGQDVALRCDPISGHVSLFWYQQALGQGPEFLTYFQNEAQLDKSGLPSDRFFAERPEGSVSTLKIQRTQQEDSAVYLCASSLVGTGNEQYFGPGTRLTVT.

At least ten counts were recorded for this clonotype. The chain links TRBV4-2 to TRBJ2-1; D might be TRBD1 or TRBD2, each matching 5 bases. The germline V gene has CDR1 LGHNA and CDR2 YNFKEQ. The CDR3 is 15 amino acids. V dropped 4 bases and J dropped 10 bases, with 20 bases sitting between them. The CDR3 bases are TGTGCCAGCAGCCTCGGAACGGGACCGCGGGTCGAGCAGTTCTTC. It translates to CASSLGTGPRVEQFF.

This clonotype has only a few counts. V is TRBV7-2 and J is TRBJ2-7; 11 nucleotides align to TRBD2. Looked up from germline, CDR1 is SGHTA and CDR2 is FQGNSA. Losses at the gene ends were 2 bases for V and 2 bases for J; bases not matched to a gene: 2. The length of the CDR3 is 15 residues. The CDR3 here is CASSLTSGRPYEQYF. The DNA of the CDR3 is TGTGCCAGCAGCTTAACTAGCGGGAGACCCTACGAGCAGTACTTC.

V and J are TRBV9 and TRBJ1-2; TRBD1 matches 10 bases. With 0 bases clipped from V and 2 bases from J, the junction kept 7 bases outside the gene matches. This CDR3 contains 17 residues. Germline CDR1 reads SGDLS; CDR2 reads YYNGEE. This CDR3 reads CASSVAPPDRGNYGYTF. DNA for the CDR3: TGTGCCAGCAGCGTAGCCCCCCCGGACAGGGGGAACTATGGCTACACCTTC. The full variable domain, with the rest looked up from reference TRBV9 and TRBJ1-2, is DSGVTQTPKHLITATGQRVTLRCSPRSGDLSVYWYQQSLDQGLQFLIQYYNGEERAKGNILERFSAQQFPDLHSELNLSSLELGDSALYFCASSVAPPDRGNYGYTFGSGTRLTVV.

The chain recombines TRBV6-2 or TRBV6-3 with TRBJ2-7; D not resolved. With 8 bases removed from V and 1 base from J, the gap between germline ends came to 15 bases. The CDR3 spans 14 residues. The germline V gene has CDR1 MNHEY and CDR2 SVGEGT. The CDR3 protein is CASESGRGSYEQYF. The CDR3 DNA is TGTGCCAGCGAGTCTGGGCGCGGATCCTACGAGCAGTACTTC.

At least ten counts were recorded for this clonotype. The junction does not match germline at one end; this may be a read error. J is TRBJ1-1 and V is TRBV3-1; D not certain. Germline CDR1 LGHDT, CDR2 YNNKEL (reference sequence). CDR3 length: 12 residues. The CDR3 nucleotides are TGCGCCAGCAGCCAGCTAAACACTGAAGCTTTCTTT. Residues: CASSQLNTEAFF.

This clonotype was counted a few times. Here the CDR3 DNA reads TGCAGCGTTGGGGCAGGGCAGGAGCCCCAGCATTTT. This codes for CSVGAGQEPQHF. This chain uses TRBV29-1 with TRBJ1-5; D possibly corresponds to TRBD1 (5 bases). The V end lost 4 bases, the J end lost 8 bases, and 12 bases lay between the germline ends. Germline V gene data show CDR1 as SQVTM and CDR2 as ANQGSEA. The length of the CDR3 is 12 residues.

The rearrangement uses TRBV4-1 and TRBJ2-2; 9 bases map to TRBD1. With V trimmed by 4 bases and J by 8 bases, 11 bases remained unmatched. Germline V lookup: CDR1 MGHRA, CDR2 YSYEKL. CDR3 length equals 16 residues. The CDR3 DNA reads as TGCGCCAGCAGCCGAGCCGGGACAGGGAAATCAGGGGAGCTGTTTTTT. Its translation is CASSRAGTGKSGELFF.

The rearrangement uses TRBV6-2 or TRBV6-3 and TRBJ2-4; the D is unclear. Germline loops: CDR1 MNHEY, CDR2 SVGEGT. The V gene lost 2 bases and the J gene lost 11 bases, with 7 bases spanning the gap. The CDR3 is 11 amino acids. The CDR3 DNA reads as TGTGCCAGCAGTTACGCGACTTTTCAGTACTTC. As protein: CASSYATFQYF.

The chain uses TRBV7-2 and TRBJ1-4; 8 bases agree with TRBD1. The CDR3 length is 15 residues. V dropped 3 bases and J dropped 10; count of bases not matched to a gene: 10. Germline CDR1 reads SGHTA; CDR2 reads FQGNSA. The CDR3: CASSFLGQGLGKLFF. The CDR3 bases are TGTGCCAGCAGCTTCCTCGGACAGGGTTTAGGAAAACTGTTTTTT.

This clonotype was counted ten times or more. This chain uses TRBV12-3 or TRBV12-4 with TRBJ1-2; no clear D gene. Trimming removed 6 bases at V and 0 bases at J, with 8 bases between. The CDR3 is made up of 13 amino acids. The chain's CDR3 is CASRVDSNYGYTF. CDR3 coding DNA: TGTGCCAGCAGGGTGGATTCTAACTATGGCTACACCTTC.

The chain links TRBV5-4 to TRBJ2-2, with unresolved D. The CDR3 is 15 amino acids. Germline-derived CDR1 and CDR2 are SGHNT and YYREEE (reference sequence). V was cut by 0 bases and J by 8 bases, with 14 bases left in between. The CDR3 loop is CASSLDSVKRGELFF. As DNA, the CDR3 is TGTGCCAGCAGCTTGGACTCAGTCAAAAGGGGGGAGCTGTTTTTT.

The chain links TRBV12-3 or TRBV12-4 to TRBJ2-7; TRBD2 matches at 10 bases. J gave up 0 bases and V 2 bases, and 7 bases lay outside the gene matches. CDR3 size: 17 residues. The CDR3 here is CASSLRLAGDFSYEQYF. In DNA form, the CDR3 reads TGTGCCAGCAGTTTACGGCTAGCGGGGGACTTCTCCTACGAGCAGTACTTC.

In this sample, this clonotype turned up a few times. V and J are TRBV7-2 and TRBJ2-7, with 8 bases fitting TRBD2. V was clipped by 1 base and J by 6 bases; unmatched bases: 8. The length of the CDR3 is 15 residues. Per the germline V gene, CDR1 is SGHTA and CDR2 is FQGNSA. The CDR3 spells CASSLGGTRGGEQYF. CDR3 in DNA: TGTGCCAGCAGCTTAGGAGGCACCCGGGGGGGCGAGCAGTACTTC.

This clonotype has just a few counts. The chain combines TRBV9 with TRBJ2-3; 10 bases agree with TRBD2. The CDR3 is 17 residues long. Unmatched junction bases numbered 6, after V lost 0 bases and J lost 2 bases. CDR1 SGDLS and CDR2 YYNGEE come from the germline V gene. In DNA, the CDR3 is TGTGCCAGCAGCGTAGTTCCGGGACTAGCGAACACAGATACGCAGTATTTT. Residues: CASSVVPGLANTDTQYF. Using reference TRBV9 and TRBJ2-3 for the parts outside the CDR3, the full variable domain is DSGVTQTPKHLITATGQRVTLRCSPRSGDLSVYWYQQSLDQGLQFLIQYYNGEERAKGNILERFSAQQFPDLHSELNLSSLELGDSALYFCASSVVPGLANTDTQYFGPGTRLTVL.

This clonotype was detected a few times. This chain connects TRBV6-2 or TRBV6-3 to TRBJ1-2; possibly TRBD1 for D (5 bases). This CDR3 is built from 12 residues. V dropped 2 bases and J dropped 7 bases, with 8 bases sitting between them. In germline, CDR1 is MNHEY, CDR2 SVGEGT. The CDR3: CASSYGGFGYTF. The CDR3 DNA is TGTGCCAGCAGTTACGGGGGATTTGGCTACACCTTC.

The sample holds a few counts of this clonotype. This sequence joins TRBV5-4 and TRBJ1-1; D remains unclear. The germline V and J ends were trimmed by 0 bases and 5 bases, with 26 bases remaining between them. This CDR3 region has 19 residues. Germline V CDR1 and CDR2: SGHNT, YYREEE (reference sequence). The CDR3 coding sequence is TGTGCCAGCAGCTTGGGCTCCTTCTATTCGGACTCTTGGAGGACTGAAGCTTTCTTT. It is translated as CASSLGSFYSDSWRTEAFF.

This clonotype was observed a few times. The chain employs TRBV29-1 and TRBJ2-3; unclear D gene. The V gene's germline CDR1 is SQVTM and CDR2 ANQGSEA. This CDR3 is 13 amino acids long. Trimming removed 0 bases at V and 6 bases at J, with 10 bases between. The DNA of the CDR3 is TGCAGCGTTGAAGATGTGGTGGTGGATACGCAGTATTTT. Translating it yields CSVEDVVVDTQYF.

J is TRBJ2-1 and V is TRBV20-1; no firm D call. CDR3 length equals 13 residues. The V end lost 4 bases, the J end lost 7 bases, and 14 bases lay between the germline ends. CDR1 DFQATT and CDR2 SNEGSKA come from the germline V gene (reference sequence). The CDR3 DNA follows: TGCAGTGCTAACCGGCAACACGGGAATGAGCAGTTCTTC. Translating gives CSANRQHGNEQFF.

J is TRBJ2-5 and V is TRBV5-1, with 7 bases aligning to TRBD1. Unmatched junction bases numbered 10, after V lost 2 bases and J lost 0 bases. The CDR3 sequence is 17 residues long. The germline V gene has CDR1 SGHRS and CDR2 YFSETQ. The CDR3 is CASSLEQGPPYQETQYF. CDR3 nucleotide sequence: TGCGCCAGCAGCTTAGAACAGGGGCCGCCGTACCAAGAGACCCAGTACTTC.

This clonotype was counted many times. The chain is built from TRBV11-2 and TRBJ2-2; TRBD2 matches at 11 bases. Looked up from germline, CDR1 is SGHAT and CDR2 is FQNNGV. V was clipped by 1 base and J by 2 bases; unmatched bases: 18. CDR3 length equals 22 residues. In DNA form, the CDR3 reads TGTGCCAGCAGCTTAGTATCGCGTGTCACTAGCGGGGGACGCCGAAACACCGGGGAGCTGTTTTTT. Protein: CASSLVSRVTSGGRRNTGELFF.